These T cell receptor beta chains were read from a single sample in a study of T cell repertoires in cytomegalovirus infection. These receptors' antigens are unknown. MiXCR was run by TCRdb on the reads, yielding one entry per CDR3 protein. The repertoire includes roughly 800,000 distinct CDR3 sequences, roughly 29% of them detected once, and around 13% sits in the top ten. The input for sequencing was cultured CD8+ T cells from PBMCs, taken from culture after CMV antigen stimulation. The source of these receptors is a human donor in good health (CMV status not recorded). Some clones in this sample may be carry-over from other donors' samples. The CDR3 runs from the conserved cysteine through the conserved F or W. The order of the fields is clone size, V gene, J gene, CDR3 protein. Not all rows give a size; the values are once, few, many and, for expanded clones, a class.

few,TRBV2,TRBJ2-7,CATSGGERYEQYF
many,TRBV28,TRBJ1-5,CASRTTDFSNQPQHF
.,TRBV24-1,TRBJ1-6,CATSDSPTGYYNSPLHF
.,TRBV5-4,TRBJ1-2,CASSSPGRRRNGYTF
.,TRBV7-2,TRBJ2-1,CASSLYHRIGREFYNEQFF
few,TRBV10-3,TRBJ2-3,CAISPGLADSTDTQYF
many,TRBV4-1,TRBJ2-3,CASSQVAVLEFTDTQYF
.,TRBV4-2,TRBJ1-4,CASSQVTVLGHGNEKLFF
few,TRBV6-5,TRBJ2-3,CASSATSGGTRLSDTQYF
few,TRBV4-1,TRBJ2-7,CASSQGLAGGKQYF
.,TRBV6-6,TRBJ1-4,CASSYVGRQDEKLFF
.,TRBV4-3,TRBJ1-1,CASSQDGGGSDTEAFF
.,TRBV6-1,TRBJ1-2,CASKGTGWDGYTF